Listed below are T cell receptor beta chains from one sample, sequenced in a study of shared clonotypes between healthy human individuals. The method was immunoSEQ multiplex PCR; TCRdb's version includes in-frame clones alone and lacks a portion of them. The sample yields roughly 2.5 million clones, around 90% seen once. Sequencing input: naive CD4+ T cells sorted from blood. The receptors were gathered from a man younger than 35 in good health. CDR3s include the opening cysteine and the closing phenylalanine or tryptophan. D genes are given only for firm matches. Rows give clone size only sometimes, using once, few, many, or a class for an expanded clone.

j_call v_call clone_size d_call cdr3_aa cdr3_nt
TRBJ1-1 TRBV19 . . CASRSRDFNTEAFF TGTGCCAGCCGGTCGAGGGACTTCAACACTGAAGCTTTCTTT
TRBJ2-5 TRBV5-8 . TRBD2 CASSLGSGTSGGGETQYF TGTGCCAGCAGCTTGGGGTCCGGGACTAGCGGAGGGGGAGAGACCCAGTACTTC
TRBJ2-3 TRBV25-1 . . CASSRGGASTDTQYF TGTGCCAGCAGCAGGGGGGGAGCTAGCACAGATACGCAGTATTTT
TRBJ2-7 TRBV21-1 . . CASGGGSSYEQYF TGTGCCAGCGGGGGGGGATCATCCTACGAGCAGTACTTC
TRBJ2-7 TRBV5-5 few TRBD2 CASSFGGTSGFYEQYF TGTGCCAGCAGCTTCGGGGGTACTAGCGGCTTCTACGAGCAGTACTTC
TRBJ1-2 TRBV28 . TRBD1 CASSLTGQGKRRYTF TGTGCCAGCAGTTTAACGGGACAGGGAAAGCGGCGCTACACCTTC
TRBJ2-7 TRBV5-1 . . CASSRMGGYEQYF TGCGCCAGCAGCAGGATGGGGGGCTACGAGCAGTACTTC
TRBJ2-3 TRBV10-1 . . CASSESYKQSTDTQYF TGCGCCAGCAGTGAGTCGTATAAGCAGAGCACAGATACGCAGTATTTT
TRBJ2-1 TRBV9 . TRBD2 CASSAHFLAGGPNEQFF TGTGCCAGCAGCGCCCATTTCCTAGCGGGAGGGCCCAATGAGCAGTTCTTC
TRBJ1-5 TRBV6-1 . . CASSEVAAPNQPQHF TGTGCCAGCAGTGAGGTGGCAGCCCCCAATCAGCCCCAGCATTTT
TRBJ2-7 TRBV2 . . CARSGASLYEQYF TGTGCCAGGTCAGGGGCTAGTCTCTACGAGCAGTACTTC
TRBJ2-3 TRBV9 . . CASSEGNTDTQYF TGTGCCAGCAGCGAGGGGAACACAGATACGCAGTATTTT
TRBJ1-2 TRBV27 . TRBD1 CASSPGTGGWQGYTF TGTGCCAGCAGTCCCGGGACAGGGGGCTGGCAGGGCTACACCTTC
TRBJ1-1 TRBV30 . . CAWSVYENTEAFF TGTGCCTGGAGTGTATATGAGAACACTGAAGCTTTCTTT
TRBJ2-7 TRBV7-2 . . CASSLSITSFYEQYF TGTGCCAGCAGCTTATCAATTACCAGTTTCTACGAGCAGTACTTC
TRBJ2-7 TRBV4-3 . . CASSQDPRGEQYF TGCGCCAGCAGCCAAGATCCCAGGGGCGAGCAGTACTTC
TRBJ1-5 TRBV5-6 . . CASSGTSVNQPQHF TGTGCCAGCAGTGGGACGTCTGTAAATCAGCCCCAGCATTTT
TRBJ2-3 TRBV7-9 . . CASISSGKGGTDTQYF TGTGCCAGCATCTCATCCGGGAAGGGTGGCACAGATACGCAGTATTTT
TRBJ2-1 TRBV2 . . CASRGSGARGEQFF TGTGCCAGCAGGGGGTCCGGGGCCAGAGGTGAGCAGTTCTTC
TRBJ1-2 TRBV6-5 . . CASKGLGERGGYTF TGTGCCAGCAAGGGTCTCGGGGAGAGGGGTGGCTACACCTTC
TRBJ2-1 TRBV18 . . CASSPQNYNEQFF TGTGCCAGCTCACCCCAGAATTACAATGAGCAGTTCTTC
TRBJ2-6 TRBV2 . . CASSPQGYGANVLTF TGTGCCAGTTCACCCCAGGGCTACGGGGCCAACGTCCTGACTTTC
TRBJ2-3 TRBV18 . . CASSPPGVQDTQYF TGTGCCAGCTCACCACCGGGTGTTCAAGATACGCAGTATTTT
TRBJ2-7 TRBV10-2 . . CASRWSPSYEQYF TGCGCCAGCCGCTGGAGCCCCTCCTACGAGCAGTACTTC
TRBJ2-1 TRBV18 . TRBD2 CASSPQLAGSSYNEQFF TGTGCCAGCTCACCTCAGCTAGCGGGAAGCTCCTACAATGAGCAGTTCTTC
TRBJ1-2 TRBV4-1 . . CASSQNRANYGYTF TGCGCCAGCAGCCAAAACAGGGCTAACTATGGCTACACCTTC
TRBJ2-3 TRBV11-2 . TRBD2 CASSLSLAGGIGTDTQYF TGTGCCAGCAGCTTATCGCTAGCGGGGGGGATAGGCACAGATACGCAGTATTTT